A single sample is the source of the 10 T cell receptor beta chains below, sequenced in a study of cytomegalovirus exposure and HLA in healthy donors. Primers for the PCR totalled 60 Vbeta and 13 Jbeta. Using immunoSEQ multiplex PCR, the repertoire was profiled, and TCRdb retains in-frame clones only, with some absent. Among roughly 80,000 clones listed, roughly 80% were seen once. The specimen sequenced was PBMCs. These receptors originate from a woman between 45 and 65 years old in good health and CMV-seropositive.

V and J are TRBV7-2 and TRBJ2-7; maybe TRBD2 (6 bases). In germline, CDR1 is SGHTA, CDR2 FQGNSA. Trimming took off 8 bases at V and 8 bases at J, with 19 bases between the two ends. The CDR3 is made up of 13 amino acids. CDR3 region: CASSPGLPPQQYF. As DNA, the CDR3 is TGTGCCAGCTCCCCGGGACTCCCACCCCAGCAGTACTTC. Combining the CDR3 with reference TRBV7-2 and TRBJ2-7 gives the whole variable domain GAGVSQSPSNKVTEKGKDVELRCDPISGHTALYWYRQSLGQGLEFLIYFQGNSAPDKSGLPSDRFSAERTGGSVSTLTIQRTQQEDSAVYLCASSPGLPPQQYFGPGTRLTVT.

V gene TRBV5-6 combines with J gene TRBJ1-2; D perhaps matches TRBD1 (6 bases). Germline CDR1 and CDR2: SGHDT and YYEEEE. This CDR3 region has 15 residues. V shed 2 bases and J shed 4 bases, with 15 bases lying between them. As DNA, the CDR3 is TGTGCCAGCAGCTTCAGGGGTGTTGGGGTCTATGGCTACACCTTC. Translated, it gives CASSFRGVGVYGYTF.

The V call is TRBV5-6, the J call TRBJ2-3; 9 bases align to TRBD2. CDR1 and CDR2 (germline): SGHDT, YYEEEE. This CDR3 region has 16 residues. V gave up 1 base and J gave up 5 bases; unmatched junction bases: 8. The CDR3 coding sequence is TGTGCCAGCAGCTTGTTGCTAGCGGGATACTTAGATACGCAGTATTTT. Encoded protein: CASSLLLAGYLDTQYF.

This clone was seen more than once but under ten times. The V call is TRBV5-1, the J call TRBJ2-7, with D possibly matching TRBD2 (6 bases). The length of the CDR3 is 14 residues. Germline CDR1 SGHRS, CDR2 YFSETQ. Trimming pared 2 bases from V and 6 bases from J, leaving 15 bases between. The CDR3 DNA reads as TGCGCCAGCAGCTTAAATCCGGGAGACATCGAGCAGTACTTC. Protein: CASSLNPGDIEQYF.

This sequence joins TRBV12-5 and TRBJ1-2; 8 positions agree with TRBD1. Germline V gene sequence: CDR1 LGHNT, CDR2 FRNRAP. The CDR3 spans 12 residues. Germline trimming cut 7 bases from V and 6 bases from J; bases unmatched to any gene: 4. The CDR3 reads CASAWDRHGYTF. The CDR3 nucleotides read TGTGCTAGTGCTTGGGACAGGCATGGCTACACCTTC. The whole variable domain, remainder taken from reference TRBV12-5 and TRBJ1-2, is DARVTQTPRHKVTEMGQEVTMRCQPILGHNTVFWYRQTMMQGLELLAYFRNRAPLDDSGMPKDRFSAEMPDATLATLKIQPSEPRDSAVYFCASAWDRHGYTFGSGTRLTVV.

This clone occurred a few times. The V call is TRBV6-1, the J call TRBJ2-1, with TRBD1 identical over 10 bases. The ends lost 2 bases at V and 7 bases at J; junction bases unmatched: 5. Per germline, CDR1 MNHNS and CDR2 SASEGT. CDR3 length: 15 residues. In nucleotides, the CDR3 is TGTGCCAGCAGTGAATGGGACAGGGGTAGAAATGAGCAGTTCTTC. Its translation: CASSEWDRGRNEQFF.

This rearrangement joins TRBV19 to TRBJ2-5; D might be TRBD2 (5 bases). V lost 1 base to trimming and J lost 5 bases, with 14 bases between them. The CDR3 length is 15 residues. Germline V lookup: CDR1 LNHDA, CDR2 SQIVND (reference sequence). CDR3 DNA: TGTGCCAGTAGTATAGGAGGGATGGGCGGGGAGACCCAGTACTTC. This codes for CASSIGGMGGETQYF.

This chain joins TRBV20-1 and TRBJ1-1; D gene unclear. V was pared by 6 bases and J by 2 bases, with 7 bases between. This CDR3 is 11 amino acids long. CDR1 and CDR2 (germline): DFQATT, SNEGSKA (reference sequence). Here the CDR3 reads CSAILNTEAFF. CDR3 DNA sequence: TGCAGTGCCATACTAAACACTGAAGCTTTCTTT.

V usage is TRBV15 and J usage is TRBJ2-7, with 10 bases aligning to TRBD1. CDR3 length: 15 residues. CDR1 and CDR2 (germline): LNHNV, YYDKDF (reference sequence). V lost 1 base to trimming and J lost 4 bases; unmatched junction nucleotides: 4. The CDR3 DNA follows: TGTGCCACCAGCAGAGTGGACAGGGGGAGATACGAGCAGTACTTC. Translated: CATSRVDRGRYEQYF.

The V gene is TRBV5-6, the J gene TRBJ2-4; D perhaps matches TRBD2 (6 bases). Trimming took 4 bases from V and 0 from J, leaving 14 bases between them. Germline lookup yields CDR1 SGHDT and CDR2 YYEEEE. CDR3 size: 16 residues. This CDR3 is CASSRGGYQAKNIQYF. CDR3 sequence (DNA): TGTGCCAGCAGCCGTGGGGGGTATCAAGCCAAAAACATTCAGTACTTC.